This T cell receptor beta chain was found in a study of T-cell reconstitution after alpha-beta-depleted transplantation in children. This clonotype was detected ten times or more. Its antigen is undetermined. With 6 bases removed from V and 2 bases from J, the gap between germline ends came to 11 bases. The CDR3 covers 13 residues. Unique molecular identifiers tagged the TCRbeta library. TCRdb re-derived calls from the PCR reads in MiXCR, one entry per CDR3 protein. This sample yields about 870,000 distinct CDR3 sequences, of which roughly 15% are seen a single time; 5% belongs to the top ten. Points from the study as a whole: The study reportedly traced alpha-beta T cells about two months after transplant to several hundred expanded graft clones. At the one-year point after transplant, T-cell counts and TCRbeta diversity were found to come mostly from T cells that had been newly produced. At day 60, the high TCRbeta diversity found in some patients originated from recipient T cells and thymic progenitors that had survived.

This chain uses TRBV12-3 or TRBV12-4 with TRBJ2-7; D possibly uses TRBD1 or TRBD2 (5 bases each). The sequence was collected from a male patient aged 5 to 17 who had a stem cell transplant for acute lymphoblastic leukemia, so the T cells may come from the graft donor. The specimen comprised PBMCs, mostly from graft donor cells, sampled 360 days after TCRalphabeta/CD19-depleted stem cell transplant. CDR3 bases: TGTGCCAGCAGACGGGACCTTACCTACGAGCAGTACTTC. Its translation is CASRRDLTYEQYF.